The present TCR beta chain was sequenced within a study of control samples from healthy donors and cancer patients. The assay was immunoSEQ multiplex PCR, and TCRdb's table has in-frame clones only and misses some. Of around 80,000 clones listed, roughly 91% were seen once; the top ten hold roughly 6%. Deletions cut 1 base from V and 7 bases from J, with 13 bases between. There are 15 residues in the CDR3. The germline V gene has CDR1 SGHTA and CDR2 FQGNSA. The source of this sequence is a man aged 50-59 years in good health. The sample comprised blood. The chain carries TRBV7-2 and TRBJ1-4, with D maybe TRBD1 (6 bases). CDR3 protein: CASSLEQGLGEKLFF. The DNA of the CDR3 is TGTGCCAGCAGCTTAGAACAGGGACTCGGTGAAAAACTGTTTTTT.